This T cell receptor beta chain came from a study of cytomegalovirus exposure and HLA in healthy donors. Use of 60 Vbeta and 13 Jbeta primers characterized the PCR. The protocol was immunoSEQ multiplex PCR, while the TCRdb copy is restricted to in-frame clones and leaves out a portion. The sample consists of some 99,000 clones, less than 70% of them appearing once. The CDR3 totals 14 residues. V shed 2 bases, J shed 2 bases, and the junction held 4 bases outside the gene matches. Per the germline V gene, CDR1 is SGHRS and CDR2 is YFSETQ. This TCR derives from a woman in her seventies in good health and CMV-seropositive. The material sequenced was PBMCs. V and J are TRBV5-1 and TRBJ2-7, with 7 bases identical to TRBD1. In nucleotides, the CDR3 is TGCGCCAGCAGCTTAAGACAGGGACCCTACGAGCAGTACTTC. Protein: CASSLRQGPYEQYF.